This T cell receptor (beta chain) stems from a study of blood T cell repertoires in COVID-19. The CDR3 has 17 amino acids. Germline CDR1 is KGHSH and CDR2 is LQKENI. Trimming took off 2 bases at V and 0 bases at J, with 15 bases between the two ends. The method was immunoSEQ multiplex PCR; TCRdb's version includes in-frame clones alone and lacks a portion of them. The data contain about 400,000 clones, around 90% of them singletons. The specimen sequenced was PBMCs or T cells enriched from blood (not recorded which). The gene calls are TRBV18 and TRBJ2-3; D is perhaps TRBD2 (5 bases). The receptor was isolated from a woman between 40 and 55 years old with acute COVID-19. The CDR3 loop is CASSPYAEGASTDTQYF. For the CDR3, the DNA is TGTGCCAGCTCACCATATGCAGAGGGAGCTAGCACAGATACGCAGTATTTT.